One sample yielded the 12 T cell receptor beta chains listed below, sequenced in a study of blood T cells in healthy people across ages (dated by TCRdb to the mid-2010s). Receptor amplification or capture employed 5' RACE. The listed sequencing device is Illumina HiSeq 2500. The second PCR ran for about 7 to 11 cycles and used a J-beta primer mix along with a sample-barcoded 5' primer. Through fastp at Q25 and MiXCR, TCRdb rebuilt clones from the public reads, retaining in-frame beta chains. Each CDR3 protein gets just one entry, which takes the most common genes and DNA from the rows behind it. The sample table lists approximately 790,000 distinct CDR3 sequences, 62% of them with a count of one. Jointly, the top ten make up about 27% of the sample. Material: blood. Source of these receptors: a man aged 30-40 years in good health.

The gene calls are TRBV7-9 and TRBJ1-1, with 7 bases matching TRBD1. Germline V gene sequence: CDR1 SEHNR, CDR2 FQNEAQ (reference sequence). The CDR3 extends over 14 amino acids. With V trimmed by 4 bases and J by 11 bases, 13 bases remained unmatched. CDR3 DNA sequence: TGTGCCAGCAGCTGGAAGACAGGGAATGGGTTGGCTTTCTTT. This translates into CASSWKTGNGLAFF.

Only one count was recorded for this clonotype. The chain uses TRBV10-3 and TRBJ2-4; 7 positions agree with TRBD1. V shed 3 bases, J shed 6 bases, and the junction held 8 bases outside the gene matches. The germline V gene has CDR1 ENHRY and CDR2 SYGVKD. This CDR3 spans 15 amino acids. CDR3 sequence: CAISDLTGPPNIQYF. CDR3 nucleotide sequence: TGTGCCATCAGTGATTTGACAGGGCCCCCAAACATTCAGTACTTC.

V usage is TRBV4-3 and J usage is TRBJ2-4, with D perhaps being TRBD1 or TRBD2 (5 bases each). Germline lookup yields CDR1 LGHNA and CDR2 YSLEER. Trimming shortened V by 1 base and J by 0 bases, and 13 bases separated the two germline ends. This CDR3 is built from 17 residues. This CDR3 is CASSQVRGILAKNIQYF. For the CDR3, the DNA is TGCGCCAGCAGCCAAGTACGGGGCATTCTAGCCAAAAACATTCAGTACTTC.

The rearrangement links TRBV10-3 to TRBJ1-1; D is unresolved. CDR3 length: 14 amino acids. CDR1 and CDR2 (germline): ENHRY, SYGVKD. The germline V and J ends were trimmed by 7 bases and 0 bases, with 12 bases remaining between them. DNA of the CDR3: TGTGCCATCACTCGGTCATCAATGAACACTGAAGCTTTCTTT. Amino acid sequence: CAITRSSMNTEAFF.

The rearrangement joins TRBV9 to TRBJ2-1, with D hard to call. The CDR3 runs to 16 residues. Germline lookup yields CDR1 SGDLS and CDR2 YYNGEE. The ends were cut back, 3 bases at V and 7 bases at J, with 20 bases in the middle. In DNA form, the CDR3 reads TGTGCCAGCAGCGACATCCTTCCGGGCCTAGGGAATGAGCAGTTCTTC. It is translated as CASSDILPGLGNEQFF.

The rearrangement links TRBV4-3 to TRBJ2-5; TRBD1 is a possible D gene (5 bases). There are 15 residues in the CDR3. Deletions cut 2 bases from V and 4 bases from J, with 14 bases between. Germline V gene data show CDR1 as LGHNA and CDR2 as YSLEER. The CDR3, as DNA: TGCGCCAGCAGCCAAAAGGGGCTGGGCGGAGAGACCCAGTACTTC. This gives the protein CASSQKGLGGETQYF.

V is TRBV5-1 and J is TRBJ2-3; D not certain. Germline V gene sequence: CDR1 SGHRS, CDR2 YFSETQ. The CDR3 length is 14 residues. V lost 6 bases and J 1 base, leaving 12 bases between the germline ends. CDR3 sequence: CASTDTAGTDTQYF. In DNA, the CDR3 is TGCGCCAGCACCGACACCGCAGGCACAGATACGCAGTATTTT. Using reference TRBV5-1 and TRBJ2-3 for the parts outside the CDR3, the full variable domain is KAGVTQTPRYLIKTRGQQVTLSCSPISGHRSVSWYQQTPGQGLQFLFEYFSETQRNKGNFPGRFSGRQFSNSRSEMNVSTLELGDSALYLCASTDTAGTDTQYFGPGTRLTVL.

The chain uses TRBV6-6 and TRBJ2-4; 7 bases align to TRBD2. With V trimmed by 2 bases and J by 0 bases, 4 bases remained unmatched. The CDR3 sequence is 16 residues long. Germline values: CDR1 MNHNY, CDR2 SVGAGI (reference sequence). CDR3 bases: TGTGCCAGCAGTTACAGGCTAGCGGTAGCCAAAAACATTCAGTACTTC. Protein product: CASSYRLAVAKNIQYF.

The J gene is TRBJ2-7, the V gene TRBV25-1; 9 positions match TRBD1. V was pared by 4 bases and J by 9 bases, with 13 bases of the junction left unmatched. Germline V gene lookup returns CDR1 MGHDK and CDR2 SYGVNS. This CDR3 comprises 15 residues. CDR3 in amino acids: CASSGTGDPWWGQYF. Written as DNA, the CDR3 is TGTGCCAGCAGTGGGACAGGGGACCCCTGGTGGGGGCAGTACTTC.

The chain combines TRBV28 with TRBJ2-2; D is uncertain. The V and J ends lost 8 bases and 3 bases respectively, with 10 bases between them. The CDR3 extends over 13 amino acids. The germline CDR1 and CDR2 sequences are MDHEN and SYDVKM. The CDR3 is CASEARDTGELFF. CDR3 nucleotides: TGTGCCAGCGAGGCTCGGGACACCGGGGAGCTGTTTTTT.

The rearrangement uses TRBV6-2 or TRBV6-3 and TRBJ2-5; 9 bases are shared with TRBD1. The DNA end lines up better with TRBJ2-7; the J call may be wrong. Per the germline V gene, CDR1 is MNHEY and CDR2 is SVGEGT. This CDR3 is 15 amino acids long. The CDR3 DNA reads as TGTGCCAGCAGACCAACCGGGACAGGGCCCTCCGAGCAGTACTTC. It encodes CASRPTGTGPSEQYF.

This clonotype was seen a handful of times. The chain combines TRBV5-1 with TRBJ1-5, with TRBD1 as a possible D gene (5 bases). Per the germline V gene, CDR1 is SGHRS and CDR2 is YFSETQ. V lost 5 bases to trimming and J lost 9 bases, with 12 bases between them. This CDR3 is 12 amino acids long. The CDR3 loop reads CASREVGGPQHF. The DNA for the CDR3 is TGCGCCAGCAGGGAGGTGGGGGGGCCCCAGCATTTT.